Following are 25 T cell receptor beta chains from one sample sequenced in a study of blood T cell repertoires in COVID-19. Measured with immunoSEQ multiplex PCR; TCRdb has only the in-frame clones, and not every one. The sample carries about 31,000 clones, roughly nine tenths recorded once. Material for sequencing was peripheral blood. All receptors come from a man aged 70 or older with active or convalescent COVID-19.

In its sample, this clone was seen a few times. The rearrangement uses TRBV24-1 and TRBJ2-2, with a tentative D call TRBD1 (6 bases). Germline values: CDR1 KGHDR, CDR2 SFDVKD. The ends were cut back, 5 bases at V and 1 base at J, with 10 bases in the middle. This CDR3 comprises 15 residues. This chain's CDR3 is CATSGGRGNTGELFF. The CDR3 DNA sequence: TGTGCCACCAGTGGGGGCAGGGGGAACACCGGGGAGCTGTTTTTT.

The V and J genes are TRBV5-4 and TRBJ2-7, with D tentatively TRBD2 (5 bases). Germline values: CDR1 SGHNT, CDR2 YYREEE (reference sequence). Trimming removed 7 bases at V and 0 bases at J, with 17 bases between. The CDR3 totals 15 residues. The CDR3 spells CASPPSGFPSYEQYV. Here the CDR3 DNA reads TGTGCCAGCCCTCCTTCGGGGTTCCCCTCCTACGAGCAGTACGTC.

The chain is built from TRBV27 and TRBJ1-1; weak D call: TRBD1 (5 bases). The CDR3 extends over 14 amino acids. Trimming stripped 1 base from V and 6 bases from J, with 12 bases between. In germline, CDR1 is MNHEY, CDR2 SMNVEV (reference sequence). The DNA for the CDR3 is TGTGCCAGCAGTTTATGGGGGGGGGTTGCTGAAGCTTTCTTT. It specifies CASSLWGGVAEAFF.

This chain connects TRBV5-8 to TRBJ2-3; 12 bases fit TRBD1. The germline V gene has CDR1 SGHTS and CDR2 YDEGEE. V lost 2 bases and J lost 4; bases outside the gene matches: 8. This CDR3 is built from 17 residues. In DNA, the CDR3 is TGTGCCAGCAGCTTCGGGACAGGGGGCGAAGGGTCAGATACGCAGTATTTT. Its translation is CASSFGTGGEGSDTQYF. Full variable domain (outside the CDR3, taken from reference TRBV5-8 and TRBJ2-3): EAGVTQSPTHLIKTRGQQATLRCSPISGHTSVYWYQQALGLGLQFLLWYDEGEERNRGNFPPRFSGRQFPNYSSELNVNALELEDSALYLCASSFGTGGEGSDTQYFGPGTRLTVL.

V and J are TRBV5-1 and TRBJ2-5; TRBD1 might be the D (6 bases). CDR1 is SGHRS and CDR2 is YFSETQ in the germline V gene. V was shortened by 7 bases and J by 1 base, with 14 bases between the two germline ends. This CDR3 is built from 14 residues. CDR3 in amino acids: CASSIGQTQETQYF. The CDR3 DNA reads TGCGCCAGCTCGATAGGACAGACCCAAGAGACCCAGTACTTC.

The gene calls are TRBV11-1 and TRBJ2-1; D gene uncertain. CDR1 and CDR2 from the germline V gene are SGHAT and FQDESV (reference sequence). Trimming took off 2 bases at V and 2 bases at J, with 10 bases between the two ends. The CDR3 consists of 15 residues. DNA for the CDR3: TGTGCCAGCAGCTTATCAGTAGCTACCTACAATGAGCAGTTCTTC. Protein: CASSLSVATYNEQFF.

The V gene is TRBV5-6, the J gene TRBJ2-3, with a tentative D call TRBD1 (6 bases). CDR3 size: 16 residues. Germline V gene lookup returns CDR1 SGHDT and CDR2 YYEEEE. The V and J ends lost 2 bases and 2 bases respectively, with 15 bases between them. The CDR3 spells CASSLWRQAPTDTQYF. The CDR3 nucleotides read TGTGCCAGCAGCTTATGGAGACAGGCCCCCACAGATACGCAGTATTTT.

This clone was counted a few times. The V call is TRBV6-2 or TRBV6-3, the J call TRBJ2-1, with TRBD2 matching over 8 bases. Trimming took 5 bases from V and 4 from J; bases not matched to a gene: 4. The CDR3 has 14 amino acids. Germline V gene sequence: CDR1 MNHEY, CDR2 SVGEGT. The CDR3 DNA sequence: TGTGCCAGCAGTCGGGGGGGCACGTACAATGAGCAGTTCTTC. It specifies CASSRGGTYNEQFF.

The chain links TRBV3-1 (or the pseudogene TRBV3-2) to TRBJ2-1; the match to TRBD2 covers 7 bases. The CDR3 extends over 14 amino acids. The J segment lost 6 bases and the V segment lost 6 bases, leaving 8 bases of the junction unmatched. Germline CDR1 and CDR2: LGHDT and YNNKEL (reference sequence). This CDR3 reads CASSAGLVANEQFF. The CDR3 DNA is TGTGCCAGCAGTGCAGGACTAGTCGCCAATGAGCAGTTCTTC.

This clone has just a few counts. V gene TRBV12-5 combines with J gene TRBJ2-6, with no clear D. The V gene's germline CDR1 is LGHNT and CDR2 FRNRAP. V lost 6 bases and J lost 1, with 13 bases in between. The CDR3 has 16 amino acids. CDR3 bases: TGTGCTAGTGGATCAGACACCGAATCTGGGGCCAACGTCCTGACTTTC. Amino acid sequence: CASGSDTESGANVLTF.

CDR3 nucleotide sequence: TGCGCCAGCAGCCCGGGGACTAGCGGGAGGGCATGGGGTGAGCAGTTCTTC. It specifies CASSPGTSGRAWGEQFF. This rearrangement joins TRBV5-1 to TRBJ2-1; 16 positions agree with TRBD2. The CDR3 contains 17 residues. The V gene's germline CDR1 is SGHRS and CDR2 YFSETQ. V trimming: 4 bases; J trimming: 9 bases; junction bases outside the gene matches: 10. Variable domain in full (rest from reference TRBV5-1 and TRBJ2-1): KAGVTQTPRYLIKTRGQQVTLSCSPISGHRSVSWYQQTPGQGLQFLFEYFSETQRNKGNFPGRFSGRQFSNSRSEMNVSTLELGDSALYLCASSPGTSGRAWGEQFFGPGTRLTVL.

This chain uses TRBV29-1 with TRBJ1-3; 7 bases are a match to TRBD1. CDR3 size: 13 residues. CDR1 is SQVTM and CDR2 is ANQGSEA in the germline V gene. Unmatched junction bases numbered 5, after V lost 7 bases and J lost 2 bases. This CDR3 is CSARQGAGNTIYF. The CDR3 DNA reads TGCAGCGCCCGACAGGGCGCTGGAAACACCATATATTTT.

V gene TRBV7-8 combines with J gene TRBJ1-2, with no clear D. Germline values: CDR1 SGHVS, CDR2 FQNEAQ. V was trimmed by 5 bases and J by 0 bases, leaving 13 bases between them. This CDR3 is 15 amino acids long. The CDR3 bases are TGTGCCAGCAGCCTTAGTGGGCAGACTAACTATGGCTACACCTTC. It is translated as CASSLSGQTNYGYTF.

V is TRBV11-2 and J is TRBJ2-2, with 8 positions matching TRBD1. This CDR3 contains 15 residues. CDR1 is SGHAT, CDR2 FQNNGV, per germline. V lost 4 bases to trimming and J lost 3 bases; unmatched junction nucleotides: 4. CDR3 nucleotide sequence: TGTGCCAGCAGCTCCGGACAGGGCTACACCGGGGAGCTGTTTTTT. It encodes CASSSGQGYTGELFF.

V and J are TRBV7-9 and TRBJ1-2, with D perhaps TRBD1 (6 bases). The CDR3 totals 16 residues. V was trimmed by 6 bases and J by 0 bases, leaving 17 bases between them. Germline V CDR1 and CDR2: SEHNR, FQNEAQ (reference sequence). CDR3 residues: CASSRGGSLTNYGYTF. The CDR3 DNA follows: TGTGCCAGCAGTCGCGGGGGCAGCTTAACTAACTATGGCTACACCTTC.

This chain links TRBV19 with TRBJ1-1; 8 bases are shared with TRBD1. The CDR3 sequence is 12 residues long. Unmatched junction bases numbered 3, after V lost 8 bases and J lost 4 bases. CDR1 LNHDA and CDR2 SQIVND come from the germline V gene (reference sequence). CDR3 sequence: CASRDRGTEAFF. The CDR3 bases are TGTGCCAGTCGAGACAGGGGCACTGAAGCTTTCTTT.

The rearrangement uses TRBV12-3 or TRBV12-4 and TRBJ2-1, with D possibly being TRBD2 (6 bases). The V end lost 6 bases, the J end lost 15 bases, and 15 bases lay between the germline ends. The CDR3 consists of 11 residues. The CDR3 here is CASSRTSLLFF. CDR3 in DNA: TGTGCCAGCAGCCGAACTAGCCTTCTGTTCTTC.

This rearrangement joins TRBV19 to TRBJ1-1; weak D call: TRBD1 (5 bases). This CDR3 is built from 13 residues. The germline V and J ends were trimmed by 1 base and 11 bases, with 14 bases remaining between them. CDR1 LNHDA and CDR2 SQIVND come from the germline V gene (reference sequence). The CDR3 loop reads CASSIVSGLEAFF. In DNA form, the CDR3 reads TGTGCCAGTAGTATAGTCTCAGGGCTGGAGGCTTTCTTT.

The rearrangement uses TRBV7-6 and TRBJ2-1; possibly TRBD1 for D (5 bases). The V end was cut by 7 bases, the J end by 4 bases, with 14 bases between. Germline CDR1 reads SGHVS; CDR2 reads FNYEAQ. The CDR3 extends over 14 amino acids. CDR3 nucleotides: TGTGCCAGCACCTTGCGACAGAGTTACAATGAGCAGTTCTTC. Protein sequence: CASTLRQSYNEQFF.

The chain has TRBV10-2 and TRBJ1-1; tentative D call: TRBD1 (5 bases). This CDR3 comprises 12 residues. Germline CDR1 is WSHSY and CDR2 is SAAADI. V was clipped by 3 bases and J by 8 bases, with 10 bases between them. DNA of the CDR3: TGCGCCAGCAGTGATGGGGCCGTGGAAGCTTTCTTT. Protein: CASSDGAVEAFF.

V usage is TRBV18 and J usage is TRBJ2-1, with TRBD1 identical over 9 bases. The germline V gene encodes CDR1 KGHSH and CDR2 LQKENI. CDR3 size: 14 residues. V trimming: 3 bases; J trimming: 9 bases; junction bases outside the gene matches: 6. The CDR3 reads CASSPMDRGGEQFF. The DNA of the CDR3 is TGTGCCAGCTCACCGATGGACAGGGGCGGTGAGCAGTTCTTC.

The CDR3 region is CASNLAGGLSEQFF. The CDR3 DNA sequence: TGTGCCAGCAACCTAGCGGGAGGCCTCAGTGAGCAGTTCTTC. The rearrangement joins TRBV7-2 to TRBJ2-1; 11 bases line up with TRBD2. Germline V gives CDR1 SGHTA, CDR2 FQGNSA. The CDR3 is 14 residues long. The trim removed 7 bases at V and 9 bases at J, leaving 8 bases unmatched. The whole variable domain, filled in from reference TRBV7-2 and TRBJ2-1, reads GAGVSQSPSNKVTEKGKDVELRCDPISGHTALYWYRQSLGQGLEFLIYFQGNSAPDKSGLPSDRFSAERTGGSVSTLTIQRTQQEDSAVYLCASNLAGGLSEQFFGPGTRLTVL.

The CDR3 spells CALVGLGIWQFF. The CDR3 coding sequence is TGTGCATTAGTGGGACTCGGTATTTGGCAGTTCTTC. The chain employs TRBV6-8 and TRBJ2-1; D perhaps matches TRBD2 (6 bases). CDR1 and CDR2 from the germline V gene are MNHGY and SAAAGT. The CDR3 is 12 residues long.

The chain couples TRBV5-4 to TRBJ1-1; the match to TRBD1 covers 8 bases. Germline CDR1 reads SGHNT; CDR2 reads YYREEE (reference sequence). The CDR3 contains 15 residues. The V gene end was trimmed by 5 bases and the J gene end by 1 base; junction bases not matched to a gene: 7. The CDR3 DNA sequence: TGTGCCAGCAGTCCGCCGACAGGGGAGAACACTGAAGCTTTCTTT. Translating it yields CASSPPTGENTEAFF. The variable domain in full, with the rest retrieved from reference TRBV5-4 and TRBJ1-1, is ETGVTQSPTHLIKTRGQQVTLRCSSQSGHNTVSWYQQALGQGPQFIFQYYREEENGRGNFPPRFSGLQFPNYSSELNVNALELDDSALYLCASSPPTGENTEAFFGQGTRLTVV.

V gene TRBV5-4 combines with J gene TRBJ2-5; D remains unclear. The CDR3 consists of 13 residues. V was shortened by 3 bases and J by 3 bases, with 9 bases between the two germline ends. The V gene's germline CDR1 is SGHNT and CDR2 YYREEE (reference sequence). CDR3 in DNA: TGTGCCAGCAGCTCCTCAGTTAAAGAGACCCAGTACTTC. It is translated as CASSSSVKETQYF.